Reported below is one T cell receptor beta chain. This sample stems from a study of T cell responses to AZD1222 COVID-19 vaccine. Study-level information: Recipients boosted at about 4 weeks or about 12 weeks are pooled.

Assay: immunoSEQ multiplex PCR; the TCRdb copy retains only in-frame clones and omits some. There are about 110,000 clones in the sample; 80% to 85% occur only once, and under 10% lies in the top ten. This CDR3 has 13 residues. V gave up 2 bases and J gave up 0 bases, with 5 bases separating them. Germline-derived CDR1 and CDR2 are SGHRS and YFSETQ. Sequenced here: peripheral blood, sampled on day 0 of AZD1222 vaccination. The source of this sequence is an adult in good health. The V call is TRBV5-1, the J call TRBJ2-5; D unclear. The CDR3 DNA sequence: TGCGCCAGCAGCTTAAAAAACCAAGAGACCCAGTACTTC. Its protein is CASSLKNQETQYF.